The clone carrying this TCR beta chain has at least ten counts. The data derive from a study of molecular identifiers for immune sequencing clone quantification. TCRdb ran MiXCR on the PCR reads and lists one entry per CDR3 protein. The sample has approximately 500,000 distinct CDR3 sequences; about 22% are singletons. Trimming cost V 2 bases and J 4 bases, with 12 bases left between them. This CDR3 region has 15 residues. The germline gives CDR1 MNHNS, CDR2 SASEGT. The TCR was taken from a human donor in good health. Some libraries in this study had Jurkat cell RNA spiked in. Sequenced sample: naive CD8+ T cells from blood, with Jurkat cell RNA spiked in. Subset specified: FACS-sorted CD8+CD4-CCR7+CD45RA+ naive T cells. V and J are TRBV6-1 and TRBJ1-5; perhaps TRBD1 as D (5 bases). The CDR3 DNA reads TGTGCCAGCAGTGAATTTCGGGGGGATAATCAGCCCCAGCATTTT. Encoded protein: CASSEFRGDNQPQHF.